These 25 T cell receptor beta chains came from one sample sequenced in a study of vaccination and CD4 T cells after COVID-19. Cultured CD4+ T cells had their DNA profiled by the Oncomine TCR Beta short-read assay. TCRdb reanalysed the PCR reads using MiXCR and keeps one entry per CDR3 protein. The sample consists of around 8,000 distinct CDR3 sequences, roughly 53% of them appearing once. The antigens of these receptors remain unknown. Treatment noted: roughly 11-day PBMC culture with coronavirus spike peptide pools or control peptides (ViraFEST assay). Material: CD4+ T cells from blood, cultured in vitro. These receptors came from a human donor who had recovered from COVID-19.

This chain uses TRBV6-5 with TRBJ1-2, with D possibly matching TRBD1 (5 bases). The CDR3 covers 12 residues. V was clipped by 4 bases and J by 4 bases, with 7 bases between them. Germline CDR1 reads MNHEY; CDR2 reads SVGAGI. CDR3 DNA sequence: TGTGCCAGCAGTTTTGACAGCTATGGCTACACCTTC. Protein product: CASSFDSYGYTF.

The CDR3 nucleotides are TGCAGTGCTAGACTTAGTACTAACTATGGCTACACCTTC. This translates into CSARLSTNYGYTF. The chain combines TRBV20-1 with TRBJ1-2; D gene unclear. This CDR3 is 13 amino acids long. Trimming pared 2 bases from V and 0 bases from J, leaving 7 bases between. Germline assignment: CDR1 DFQATT and CDR2 SNEGSKA (reference sequence).

This clonotype is categorized as medium-sized (0.01 to 0.1%). The chain is built from TRBV4-3 and TRBJ1-1; 8 bases line up with TRBD1. The CDR3 runs to 16 residues. V was clipped by 4 bases and J by 1 base; unmatched bases: 8. Germline CDR1 LGHNA, CDR2 YSLEER. This CDR3 is CASSRNSGTGNTEAFF. For the CDR3, the DNA is TGCGCCAGCAGCCGAAACTCCGGGACAGGGAACACTGAAGCTTTCTTT.

V gene TRBV11-3 combines with J gene TRBJ2-5; 7 nucleotides align to TRBD1. Germline CDR1 reads SGHNT; CDR2 reads YENEEA. This CDR3 contains 16 residues. The trim removed 3 bases at V and 5 bases at J, leaving 12 bases unmatched. The CDR3 bases are TGTGCCAGCAGCTTGGGGGACAGAGCCTTAGGGGAGACCCAGTACTTC. Its protein is CASSLGDRALGETQYF.

The chain has TRBV30 and TRBJ2-7; D might be TRBD1 (6 bases). CDR1 and CDR2 (germline): GTSNPN, SVGIG (reference sequence). This CDR3 is 14 amino acids long. The V end was cut by 4 bases, the J end by 8 bases, with 21 bases between. The CDR3 protein is CAWTIRRQEYKQYF. CDR3 nucleotide sequence: TGTGCCTGGACCATCCGACGACAGGAGTACAAGCAGTACTTC.

The gene calls are TRBV5-1 and TRBJ1-3; TRBD1 matches 8 bases. Germline V CDR1 and CDR2: SGHRS, YFSETQ. V lost 1 base, J lost 1 base, and 4 bases stayed unmatched. The CDR3 length is 16 residues. This chain's CDR3 is CASSLTGTGSGNTIYF. The CDR3 DNA is TGCGCCAGCAGCTTGACCGGGACAGGTTCTGGAAACACCATATATTTT.

This clonotype has just a few counts. V and J are TRBV7-8 and TRBJ1-2; maybe TRBD1 (5 bases). Germline V lookup: CDR1 SGHVS, CDR2 FQNEAQ. The V gene lost 1 base and the J gene lost 7 bases, with 16 bases spanning the gap. The length of the CDR3 is 15 residues. The CDR3 DNA reads TGTGCCAGCAGCTTAGGCGTTGGGGACGCGGCTGGCTACACCTTC. Protein sequence: CASSLGVGDAAGYTF.

This clonotype has just a few counts. V is TRBV6-2 or TRBV6-3 and J is TRBJ2-3; 8 bases match TRBD2. The germline CDR1 and CDR2 sequences are MNHEY and SVGEGT. J was trimmed by 1 base and V by 10 bases; bases with no gene match: 7. The CDR3 contains 14 residues. The CDR3 spells CATDSGMGTDTQYF. The CDR3 DNA sequence: TGTGCCACCGATAGCGGGATGGGCACAGATACGCAGTATTTT.

CDR3 nucleotides: TGTGCCACCAGCAGAAGATCCGTGGCAGGCACTGAAGCTTTCTTT. Protein: CATSRRSVAGTEAFF. V usage is TRBV15 and J usage is TRBJ1-1; D not certain. Germline V gives CDR1 LNHNV, CDR2 YYDKDF (reference sequence). The V end lost 2 bases, the J end lost 4 bases, and 14 bases lay between the germline ends. This CDR3 comprises 15 residues.

The chain carries TRBV21-1 and TRBJ1-2. TRBV21-1 is designated a pseudogene. The CDR3 extends over 11 amino acids. CDR3 loop: CASSKDNGYTF. The CDR3, as DNA: TGTGCCAGCAGCAAAGATAATGGCTACACCTTC.

This sequence joins TRBV24-1 and TRBJ2-6; D is possibly TRBD2 (5 bases). V dropped 4 bases and J dropped 4 bases, with 16 bases sitting between them. The CDR3 consists of 17 residues. The germline V gene has CDR1 KGHDR and CDR2 SFDVKD. The DNA for the CDR3 is TGTGCCACCAGTGACCACGATCTAGCTTCCGGGGCCAACGTCCTGACTTTC. It translates to CATSDHDLASGANVLTF.

This rearrangement joins TRBV4-3 to TRBJ2-3; D not certain. Trimming left V 2 bases short and J 1 base short, with 10 bases between. The CDR3 has 15 residues. In germline, CDR1 is LGHNA, CDR2 YSLEER. The DNA of the CDR3 is TGCGCCAGCAGCCAATACCTAGTGGGCACAGATACGCAGTATTTT. It is translated as CASSQYLVGTDTQYF.

V is TRBV11-3 and J is TRBJ1-1, with a possible D match to TRBD1 (5 bases). Per the germline V gene, CDR1 is SGHNT and CDR2 is YENEEA. Trimming removed 5 bases at V and 3 bases at J, with 16 bases between. CDR3 size: 15 residues. The chain's CDR3 is CASSARGGGDTEAFF. In nucleotides, the CDR3 is TGTGCCAGCAGCGCCCGTGGGGGGGGAGACACTGAAGCTTTCTTT.

Within the sample, this clonotype is medium-sized. The chain employs TRBV6-5 and TRBJ2-5; a possible D gene is TRBD2 (6 bases). Deletions cut 2 bases from V and 5 bases from J, with 21 bases between. CDR3 size: 17 residues. The germline V gene encodes CDR1 MNHEY and CDR2 SVGAGI. The CDR3 sequence is CASSYPGRGLTGETQYF. CDR3 nucleotides: TGTGCCAGCAGTTACCCCGGACGGGGACTTACCGGTGAGACCCAGTACTTC.

J is TRBJ2-5 and V is TRBV24-1; D might be TRBD2 (6 bases). The CDR3 is 14 amino acids. Trimming took 9 bases from V and 7 from J, leaving 20 bases between them. CDR1 is KGHDR and CDR2 is SFDVKD in the germline V gene. CDR3 in DNA: TGTGCCACCCGGGATGGAGGGGCCGGGGGGACCCAGTACTTC. Amino acid sequence: CATRDGGAGGTQYF.

The genes are TRBV7-9 and TRBJ2-2, with D perhaps given as TRBD1 or TRBD2 (5 bases each). V lost 2 bases and J lost 0, with 10 bases in between. The CDR3 sequence is 16 residues long. CDR1 and CDR2 from the germline V gene are SEHNR and FQNEAQ (reference sequence). CDR3: CASSLTGATNTGELFF. DNA of the CDR3: TGTGCCAGCAGCTTAACCGGGGCCACGAACACCGGGGAGCTGTTTTTT.

This clonotype showed up just once. The rearrangement uses TRBV29-1 and TRBJ1-6, with no clear D. The V gene lost 7 bases and the J gene lost 8 bases, with 12 bases spanning the gap. Per the germline V gene, CDR1 is SQVTM and CDR2 is ANQGSEA. The length of the CDR3 is 12 residues. For the CDR3, the DNA is TGCAGCGCTTCCATTGGGGATTCACCCCTCCACTTT. Residues: CSASIGDSPLHF.

V gene TRBV20-1 combines with J gene TRBJ2-1; 9 bases line up with TRBD2. J gave up 0 bases and V 5 bases, and 11 bases lay outside the gene matches. Per the germline V gene, CDR1 is DFQATT and CDR2 is SNEGSKA (reference sequence). The CDR3 is 17 amino acids. In DNA, the CDR3 is TGCAGTGCTGGGGCCAGCGGGAGGCCTAGCTCCTACAATGAGCAGTTCTTC. This codes for CSAGASGRPSSYNEQFF.

This chain joins TRBV19 and TRBJ1-2; D gene uncertain. The CDR3 contains 12 residues. V lost 7 bases, J lost 8 bases, and 14 bases lay in between. From germline, CDR1 is LNHDA and CDR2 SQIVND (reference sequence). CDR3 bases: TGTGCCAGTATTCCGCCAAAGTCCGGCTACACCTTC. Amino acid sequence: CASIPPKSGYTF.

The rearrangement joins TRBV20-1 to TRBJ1-2; D is perhaps TRBD1 (6 bases). Germline assignment: CDR1 DFQATT and CDR2 SNEGSKA (reference sequence). This CDR3 comprises 13 residues. V was shortened by 4 bases and J by 3 bases, with 12 bases between the two germline ends. CDR3 loop: CSAIGQNYYGYTF. DNA of the CDR3: TGCAGTGCTATAGGACAGAATTACTATGGCTACACCTTC.

The chain carries TRBV11-3 and TRBJ2-2; weak D call: TRBD2 (5 bases). Germline V gene sequence: CDR1 SGHNT, CDR2 YENEEA. Trimming left V 1 base short and J 3 bases short, with 12 bases between. The CDR3 extends over 16 amino acids. DNA for the CDR3: TGTGCCAGCAGCTTAGTTTGGCAGGAGGACACCGGGGAGCTGTTTTTT. It translates to CASSLVWQEDTGELFF.

The J gene is TRBJ1-2, the V gene TRBV7-9; D is possibly TRBD1 (5 bases). Trimming removed 2 bases at V and 3 bases at J, with 13 bases between. This CDR3 is 15 amino acids long. Germline values: CDR1 SEHNR, CDR2 FQNEAQ (reference sequence). For the CDR3, the DNA is TGTGCCAGCAGCTTACAAGGGACGGACTACTATGGCTACACCTTC. Translated: CASSLQGTDYYGYTF.

This clonotype occurred a few times. V is TRBV6-1 and J is TRBJ2-5; 11 nucleotides line up with TRBD1. V trimming: 6 bases; J trimming: 2 bases; junction bases outside the gene matches: 5. There are 15 residues in the CDR3. Germline assignment: CDR1 MNHNS and CDR2 SASEGT. CDR3 amino acids: CASRRTGGPQETQYF. DNA of the CDR3: TGTGCCAGCAGAAGGACAGGGGGCCCTCAAGAGACCCAGTACTTC.

This chain uses TRBV20-1 with TRBJ1-6; D possibly corresponds to TRBD1 (5 bases). The CDR3 is made up of 15 amino acids. Per the germline V gene, CDR1 is DFQATT and CDR2 is SNEGSKA (reference sequence). The ends were cut back, 2 bases at V and 7 bases at J, with 15 bases in the middle. The CDR3 loop is CSARKSGTVNSPLHF. The CDR3 nucleotides are TGCAGTGCTAGAAAATCCGGGACGGTGAATTCACCCCTCCACTTT.

The chain uses TRBV9 and TRBJ2-1, with D unclear. CDR1 SGDLS and CDR2 YYNGEE come from the germline V gene. The CDR3 covers 15 residues. V lost 0 bases and J lost 5, with 12 bases in between. This chain's CDR3 is CASSVGRNGHNEQFF. For the CDR3, the DNA is TGTGCCAGCAGCGTAGGCAGAAATGGGCACAATGAGCAGTTCTTC. Full variable domain (outside the CDR3, taken from reference TRBV9 and TRBJ2-1): DSGVTQTPKHLITATGQRVTLRCSPRSGDLSVYWYQQSLDQGLQFLIQYYNGEERAKGNILERFSAQQFPDLHSELNLSSLELGDSALYFCASSVGRNGHNEQFFGPGTRLTVL.